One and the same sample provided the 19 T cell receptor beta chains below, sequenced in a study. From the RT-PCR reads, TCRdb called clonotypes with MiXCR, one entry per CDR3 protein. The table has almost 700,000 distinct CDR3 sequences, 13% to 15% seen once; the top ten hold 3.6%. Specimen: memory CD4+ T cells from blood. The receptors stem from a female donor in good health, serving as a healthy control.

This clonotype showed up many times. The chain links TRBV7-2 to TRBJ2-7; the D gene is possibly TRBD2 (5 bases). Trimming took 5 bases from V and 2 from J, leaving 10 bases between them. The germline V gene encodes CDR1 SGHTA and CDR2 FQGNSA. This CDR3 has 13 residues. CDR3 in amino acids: CASSVGLTYEQYF. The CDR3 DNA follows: TGTGCCAGCAGCGTAGGACTTACCTACGAGCAGTACTTC.

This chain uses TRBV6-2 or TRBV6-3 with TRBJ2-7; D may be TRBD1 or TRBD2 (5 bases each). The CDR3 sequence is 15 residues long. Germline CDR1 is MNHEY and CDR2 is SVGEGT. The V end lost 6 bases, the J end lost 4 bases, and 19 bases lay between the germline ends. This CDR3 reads CASSHPAGWGYEQYF. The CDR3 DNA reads TGTGCCAGCAGCCACCCGGCTGGGTGGGGGTACGAGCAGTACTTC.

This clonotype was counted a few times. Written as DNA, the CDR3 is TGTGCCAGCAGTCGGGAGGGGGCGAACACCGGGGAGCTGTTTTTT. Its protein product is CASSREGANTGELFF. The chain employs TRBV28 and TRBJ2-2; TRBD2 matches 8 bases. Germline lookup yields CDR1 MDHEN and CDR2 SYDVKM. V trimming: 5 bases; J trimming: 0 bases; junction bases outside the gene matches: 2. This CDR3 contains 15 residues.

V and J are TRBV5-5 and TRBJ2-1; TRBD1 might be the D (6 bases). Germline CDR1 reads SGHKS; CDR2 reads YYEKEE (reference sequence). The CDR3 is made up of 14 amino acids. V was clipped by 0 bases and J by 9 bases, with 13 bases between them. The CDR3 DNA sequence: TGTGCCAGCAGCTTGGACAGGGTTCGCGGTGAGCAGTTCTTC. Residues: CASSLDRVRGEQFF.

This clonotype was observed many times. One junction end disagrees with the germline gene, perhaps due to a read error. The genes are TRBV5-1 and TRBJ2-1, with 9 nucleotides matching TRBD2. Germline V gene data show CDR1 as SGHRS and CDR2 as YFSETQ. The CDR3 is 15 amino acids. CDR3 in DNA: TGTGCCAGCAGTTTGGTGGCGGGGGGGTACAATGAGCAGTTCTTC. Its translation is CASSLVAGGYNEQFF.

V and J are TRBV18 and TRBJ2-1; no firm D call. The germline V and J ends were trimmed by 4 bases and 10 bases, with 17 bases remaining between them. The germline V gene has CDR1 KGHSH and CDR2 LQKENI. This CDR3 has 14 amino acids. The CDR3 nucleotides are TGTGCCAGCTCACGTGGCTCTGCTTCCGGGGAGCAGTTCTTC. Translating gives CASSRGSASGEQFF.

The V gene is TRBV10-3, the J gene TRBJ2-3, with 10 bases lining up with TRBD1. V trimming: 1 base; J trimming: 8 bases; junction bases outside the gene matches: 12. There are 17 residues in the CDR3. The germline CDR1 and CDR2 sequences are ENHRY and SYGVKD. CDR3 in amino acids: CAISEFSGTGDVGTQYF. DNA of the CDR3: TGTGCCATCAGTGAGTTTTCCGGGACAGGGGACGTGGGTACGCAGTATTTT.

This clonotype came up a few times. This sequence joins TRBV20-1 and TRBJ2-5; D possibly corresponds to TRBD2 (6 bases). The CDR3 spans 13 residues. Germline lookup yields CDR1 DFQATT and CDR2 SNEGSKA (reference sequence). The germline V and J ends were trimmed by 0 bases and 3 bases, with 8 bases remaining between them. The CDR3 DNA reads TGCAGTGCTAGAGATGGCGGGAAAGAGACCCAGTACTTC. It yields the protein CSARDGGKETQYF.

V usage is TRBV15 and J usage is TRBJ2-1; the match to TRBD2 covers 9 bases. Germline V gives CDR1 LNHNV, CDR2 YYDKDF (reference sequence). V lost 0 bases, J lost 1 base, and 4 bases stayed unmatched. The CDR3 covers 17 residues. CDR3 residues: CATSRELTSGSYNEQFF. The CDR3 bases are TGTGCCACCAGCAGAGAGTTGACTAGCGGTTCCTACAATGAGCAGTTCTTC.

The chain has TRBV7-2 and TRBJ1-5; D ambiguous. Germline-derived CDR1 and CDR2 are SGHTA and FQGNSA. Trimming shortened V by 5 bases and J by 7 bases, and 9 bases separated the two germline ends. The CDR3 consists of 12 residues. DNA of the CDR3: TGTGCCAGCAGCCTCTATCGACAGCCCCAGCATTTT. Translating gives CASSLYRQPQHF.

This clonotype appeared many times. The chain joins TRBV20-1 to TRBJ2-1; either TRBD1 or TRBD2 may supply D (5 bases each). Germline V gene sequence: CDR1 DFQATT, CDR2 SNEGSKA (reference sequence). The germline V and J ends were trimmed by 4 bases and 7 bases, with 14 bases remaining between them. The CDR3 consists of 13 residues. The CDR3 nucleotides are TGCAGTGCTAATTTCTTGAGGGGTAATGAGCAGTTCTTC. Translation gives CSANFLRGNEQFF.

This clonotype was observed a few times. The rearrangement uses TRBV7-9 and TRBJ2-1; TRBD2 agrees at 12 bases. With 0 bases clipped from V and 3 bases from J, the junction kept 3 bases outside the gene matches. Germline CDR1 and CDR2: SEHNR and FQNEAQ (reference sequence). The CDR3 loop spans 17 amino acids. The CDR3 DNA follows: TGTGCCAGCAGCTTAGCGGGACTAGCGGGCTACTACAATGAGCAGTTCTTC. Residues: CASSLAGLAGYYNEQFF.

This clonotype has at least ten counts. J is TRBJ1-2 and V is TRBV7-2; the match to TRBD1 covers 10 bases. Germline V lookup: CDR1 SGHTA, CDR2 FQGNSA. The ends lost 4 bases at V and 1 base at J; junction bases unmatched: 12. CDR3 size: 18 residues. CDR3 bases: TGTGCCAGCAGCTCCTCCCGGGACAGGGGATCCTTTAACTATGGCTACACCTTC. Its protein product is CASSSSRDRGSFNYGYTF.

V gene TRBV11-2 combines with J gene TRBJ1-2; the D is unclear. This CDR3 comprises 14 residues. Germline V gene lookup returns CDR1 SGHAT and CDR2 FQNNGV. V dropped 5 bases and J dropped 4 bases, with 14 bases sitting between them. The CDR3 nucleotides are TGTGCCAGCAGCAGAGCCCGGGGAACCTATGGCTACACCTTC. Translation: CASSRARGTYGYTF.

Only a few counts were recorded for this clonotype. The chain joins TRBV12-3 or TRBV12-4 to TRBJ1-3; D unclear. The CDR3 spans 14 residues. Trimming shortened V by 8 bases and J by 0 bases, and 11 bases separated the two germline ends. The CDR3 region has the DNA TGTGCCAGCGGTCCCGGCAGCTCTGGAAACACCATATATTTT. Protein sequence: CASGPGSSGNTIYF.

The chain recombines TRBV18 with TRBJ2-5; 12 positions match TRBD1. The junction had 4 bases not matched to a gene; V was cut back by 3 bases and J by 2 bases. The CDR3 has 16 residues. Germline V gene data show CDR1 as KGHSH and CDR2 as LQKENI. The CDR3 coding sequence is TGTGCCAGCTCACCCGGGACAGGGGGCCTTCAAGAGACCCAGTACTTC. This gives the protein CASSPGTGGLQETQYF.

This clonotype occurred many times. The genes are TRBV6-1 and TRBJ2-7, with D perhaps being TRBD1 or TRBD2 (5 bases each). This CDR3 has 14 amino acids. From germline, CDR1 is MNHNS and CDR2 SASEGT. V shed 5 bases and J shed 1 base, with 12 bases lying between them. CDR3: CASSTWDGSYEQYF. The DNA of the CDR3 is TGTGCCAGCAGTACCTGGGACGGATCCTACGAGCAGTACTTC.

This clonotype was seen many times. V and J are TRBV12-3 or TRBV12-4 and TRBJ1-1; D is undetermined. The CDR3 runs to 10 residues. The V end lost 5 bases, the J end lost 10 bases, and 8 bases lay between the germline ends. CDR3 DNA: TGTGCCAGCAGTACCCTTAGAGCTTTCTTT. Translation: CASSTLRAFF.

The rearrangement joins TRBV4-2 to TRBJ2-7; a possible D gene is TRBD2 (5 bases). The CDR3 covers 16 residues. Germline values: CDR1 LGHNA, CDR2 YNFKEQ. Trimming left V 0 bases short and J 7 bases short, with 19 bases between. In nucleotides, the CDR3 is TGTGCCAGCAGCCAAGATGTCGGGATCCTGATGGGAGAGCAGTACTTC. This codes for CASSQDVGILMGEQYF.